This TCR beta chain emerged from a study of blood T cell repertoires in COVID-19. In the study overall: Both acute and convalescent COVID-19 samples were obtained from the United States, Italy and Spain.

Trimming shortened V by 3 bases and J by 5 bases, and 11 bases separated the two germline ends. The CDR3 consists of 13 residues. The germline gives CDR1 MDHEN, CDR2 SYDVKM. In terms of age and location, participants ranged from about 18 to 90 years and lived in about two dozen US areas. Membership in each cohort depended on participant-reported clinical history. As originally analysed: Nucleated cell number was recorded as an estimate derived from reference gene primer amplification. Sequenced by immunoSEQ multiplex PCR; TCRdb stores in-frame clones only, minus some. For V, J and clone size, that table is used; D and trimming come from the DNA. Of 250,000 or so clones listed, approximately 84% are singletons.

Sequencing was done on a sample of PBMCs or T cells enriched from blood (not recorded which). This clonotype was sampled from a middle-aged man who had recovered from COVID-19. The chain has TRBV28 and TRBJ2-7; no clear D. The CDR3 DNA reads as TGTGCCAGCAGTTTCAGAGGTTTCAACGAGCAGTACTTC. This gives the protein CASSFRGFNEQYF.